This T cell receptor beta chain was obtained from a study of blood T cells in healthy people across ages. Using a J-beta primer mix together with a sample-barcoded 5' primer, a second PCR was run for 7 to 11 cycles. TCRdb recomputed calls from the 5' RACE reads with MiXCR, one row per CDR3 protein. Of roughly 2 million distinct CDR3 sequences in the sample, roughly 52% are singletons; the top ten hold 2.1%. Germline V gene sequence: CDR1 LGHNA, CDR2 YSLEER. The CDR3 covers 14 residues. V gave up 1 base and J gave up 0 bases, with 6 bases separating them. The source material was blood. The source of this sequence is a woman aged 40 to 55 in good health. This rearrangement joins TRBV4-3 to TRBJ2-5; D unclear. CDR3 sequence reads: CASSQGTYQETQYF. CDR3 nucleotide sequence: TGCGCCAGCAGCCAAGGCACTTACCAAGAGACCCAGTACTTC.